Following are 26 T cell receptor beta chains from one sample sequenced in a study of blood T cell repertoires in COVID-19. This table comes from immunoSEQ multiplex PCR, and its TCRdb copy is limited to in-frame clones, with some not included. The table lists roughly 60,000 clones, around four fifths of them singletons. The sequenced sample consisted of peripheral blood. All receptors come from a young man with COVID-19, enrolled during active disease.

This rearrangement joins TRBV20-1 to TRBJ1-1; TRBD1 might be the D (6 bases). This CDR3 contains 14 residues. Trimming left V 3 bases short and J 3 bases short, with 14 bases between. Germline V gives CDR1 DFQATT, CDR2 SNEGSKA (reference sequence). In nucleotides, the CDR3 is TGCAGTGCTAGTAGGGGGTGGCGCTACACTGAAGCTTTCTTT. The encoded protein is CSASRGWRYTEAFF.

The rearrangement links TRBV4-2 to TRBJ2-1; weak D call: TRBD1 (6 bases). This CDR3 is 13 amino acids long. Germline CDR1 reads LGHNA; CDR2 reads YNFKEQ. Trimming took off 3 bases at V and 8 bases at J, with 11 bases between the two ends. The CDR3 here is CASSQNRVDEQFF. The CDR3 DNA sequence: TGTGCCAGCAGCCAGAACAGGGTCGATGAGCAGTTCTTC.

DNA of the CDR3: TGTGCCAGTAGGGGCAGCGGGATGAGGGCCGGGGAGCTGTTTTTT. Protein: CASRGSGMRAGELFF. This chain joins TRBV19 and TRBJ2-2, with 7 bases that match TRBD2. Germline V gives CDR1 LNHDA, CDR2 SQIVND (reference sequence). The CDR3 runs to 15 residues. V gave up 6 bases and J gave up 6 bases; unmatched junction bases: 10.

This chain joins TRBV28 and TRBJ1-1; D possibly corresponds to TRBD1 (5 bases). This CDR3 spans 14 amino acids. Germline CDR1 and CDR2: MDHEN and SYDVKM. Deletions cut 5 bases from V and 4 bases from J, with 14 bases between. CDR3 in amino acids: CASSKQATSTEAFF. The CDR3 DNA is TGTGCCAGCAGTAAACAGGCGACGAGCACTGAAGCTTTCTTT.

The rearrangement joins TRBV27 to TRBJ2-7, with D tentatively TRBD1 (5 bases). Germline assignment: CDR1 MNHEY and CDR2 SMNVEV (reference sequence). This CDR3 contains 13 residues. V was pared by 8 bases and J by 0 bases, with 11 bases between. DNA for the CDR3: TGTGCCAGCGTAGACAGCAACTCCTACGAGCAGTACTTC. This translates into CASVDSNSYEQYF.

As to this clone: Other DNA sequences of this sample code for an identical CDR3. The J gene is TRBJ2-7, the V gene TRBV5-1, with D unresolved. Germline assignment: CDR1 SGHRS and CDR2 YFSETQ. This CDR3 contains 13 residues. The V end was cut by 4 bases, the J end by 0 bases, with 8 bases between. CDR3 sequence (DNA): TGCGCCAGCAGCGGCGGAAGCTCCTACGAGCAGTACTTC. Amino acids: CASSGGSSYEQYF.

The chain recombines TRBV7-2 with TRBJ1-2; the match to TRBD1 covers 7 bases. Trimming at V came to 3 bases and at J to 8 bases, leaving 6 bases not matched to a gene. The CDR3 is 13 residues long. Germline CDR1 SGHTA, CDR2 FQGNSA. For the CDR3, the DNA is TGTGCCAGCAGCTTCTACAACAGGGGAGGCTACACCTTC. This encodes CASSFYNRGGYTF. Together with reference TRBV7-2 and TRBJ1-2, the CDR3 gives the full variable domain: GAGVSQSPSNKVTEKGKDVELRCDPISGHTALYWYRQSLGQGLEFLIYFQGNSAPDKSGLPSDRFSAERTGGSVSTLTIQRTQQEDSAVYLCASSFYNRGGYTFGSGTRLTVV.

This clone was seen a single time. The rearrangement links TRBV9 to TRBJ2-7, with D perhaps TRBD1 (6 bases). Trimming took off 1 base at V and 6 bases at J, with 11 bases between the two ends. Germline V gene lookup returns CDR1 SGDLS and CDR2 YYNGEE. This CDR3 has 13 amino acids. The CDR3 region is CASSVNRASEQYF. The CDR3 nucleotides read TGTGCCAGCAGCGTAAACAGGGCGAGCGAGCAGTACTTC.

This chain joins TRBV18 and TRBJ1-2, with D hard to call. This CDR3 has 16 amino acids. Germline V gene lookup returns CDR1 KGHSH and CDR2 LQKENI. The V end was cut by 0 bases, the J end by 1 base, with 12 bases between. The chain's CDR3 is CASSPPMGSLNYGYTF. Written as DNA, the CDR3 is TGTGCCAGCTCACCACCGATGGGCAGTCTTAACTATGGCTACACCTTC.

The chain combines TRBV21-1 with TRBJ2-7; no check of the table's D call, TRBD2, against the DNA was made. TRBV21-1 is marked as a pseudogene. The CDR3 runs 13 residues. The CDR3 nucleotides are TGTGCCAGCAGCAAGAGCGGGTCGGGGGAGCAGTACTTC. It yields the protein CASSKSGSGEQYF.

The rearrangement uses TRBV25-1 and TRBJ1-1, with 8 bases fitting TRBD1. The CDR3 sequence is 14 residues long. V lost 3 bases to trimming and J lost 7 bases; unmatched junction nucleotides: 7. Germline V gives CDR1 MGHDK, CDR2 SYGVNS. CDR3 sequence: CASSDDRGRSEAFF. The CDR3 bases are TGTGCCAGCAGTGATGACAGGGGCCGAAGTGAAGCTTTCTTT. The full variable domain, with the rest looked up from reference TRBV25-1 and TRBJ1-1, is EADIYQTPRYLVIGTGKKITLECSQTMGHDKMYWYQQDPGMELHLIHYSYGVNSTEKGDLSSESTVSRIRTEHFPLTLESARPSHTSQYLCASSDDRGRSEAFFGQGTRLTVV.

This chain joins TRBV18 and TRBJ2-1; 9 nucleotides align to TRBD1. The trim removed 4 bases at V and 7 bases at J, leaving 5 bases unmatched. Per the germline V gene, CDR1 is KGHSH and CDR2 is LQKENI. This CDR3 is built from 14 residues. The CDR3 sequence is CASSLGQGRNEQFF. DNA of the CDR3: TGTGCCAGCTCACTGGGACAGGGTAGGAATGAGCAGTTCTTC. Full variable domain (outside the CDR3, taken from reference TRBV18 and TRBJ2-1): NAGVMQNPRHLVRRRGQEARLRCSPMKGHSHVYWYRQLPEEGLKFMVYLQKENIIDESGMPKERFSAEFPKEGPSILRIQQVVRGDSAAYFCASSLGQGRNEQFFGPGTRLTVL.

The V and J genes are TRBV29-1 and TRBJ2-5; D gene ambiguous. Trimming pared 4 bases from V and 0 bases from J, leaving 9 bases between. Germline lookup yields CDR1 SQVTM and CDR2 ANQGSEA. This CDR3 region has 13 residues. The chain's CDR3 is CSVVVQYQETQYF. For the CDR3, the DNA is TGCAGCGTTGTTGTACAGTACCAAGAGACCCAGTACTTC.

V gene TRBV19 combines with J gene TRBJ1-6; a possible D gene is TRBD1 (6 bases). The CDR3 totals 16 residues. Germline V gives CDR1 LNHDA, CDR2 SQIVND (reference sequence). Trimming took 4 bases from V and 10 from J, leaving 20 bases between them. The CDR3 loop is CASSRIFRGVGSPLHF. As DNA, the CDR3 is TGTGCCAGTAGTAGAATATTCAGGGGAGTCGGATCACCCCTCCACTTT.

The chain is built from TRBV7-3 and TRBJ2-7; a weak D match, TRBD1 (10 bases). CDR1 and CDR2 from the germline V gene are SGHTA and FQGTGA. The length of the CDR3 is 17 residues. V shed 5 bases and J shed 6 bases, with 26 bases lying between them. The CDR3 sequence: CASSPDRGLRGRAEQYF. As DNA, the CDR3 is TGTGCCAGCAGCCCCGACAGGGGGCTTCGCGGGAGGGCCGAGCAGTACTTC.

The CDR3 here is CASSSAVSNYGYTF. CDR3 sequence (DNA): TGTGCCAGCAGTTCGGCGGTTTCGAACTATGGCTACACCTTC. This chain links TRBV6-6 with TRBJ1-2; unclear D gene. The CDR3 covers 14 residues. Trimming took off 4 bases at V and 2 bases at J, with 11 bases between the two ends. Germline CDR1 is MNHNY and CDR2 is SVGAGI (reference sequence).

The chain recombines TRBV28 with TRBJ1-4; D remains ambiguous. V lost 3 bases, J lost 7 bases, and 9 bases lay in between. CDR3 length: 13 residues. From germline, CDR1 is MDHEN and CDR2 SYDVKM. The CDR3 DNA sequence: TGTGCCAGCAGTTTCCGGGTTCGTGAAAAACTGTTTTTT. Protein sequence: CASSFRVREKLFF.

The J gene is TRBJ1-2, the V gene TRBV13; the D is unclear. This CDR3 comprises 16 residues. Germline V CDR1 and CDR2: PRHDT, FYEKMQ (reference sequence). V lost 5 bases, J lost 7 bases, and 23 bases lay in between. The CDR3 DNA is TGTGCCAGCAGCAGGGATTGGCCGGCGGAGGGTGGTGGCTACACCTTC. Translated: CASSRDWPAEGGGYTF. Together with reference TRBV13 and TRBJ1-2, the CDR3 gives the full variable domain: AAGVIQSPRHLIKEKRETATLKCYPIPRHDTVYWYQQGPGQDPQFLISFYEKMQSDKGSIPDRFSAQQFSDYHSELNMSSLELGDSALYFCASSRDWPAEGGGYTFGSGTRLTVV.

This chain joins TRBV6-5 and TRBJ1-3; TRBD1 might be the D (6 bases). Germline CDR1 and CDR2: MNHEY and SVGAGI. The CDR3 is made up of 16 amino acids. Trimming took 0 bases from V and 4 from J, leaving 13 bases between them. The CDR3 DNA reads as TGTGCCAGCAGTTACTCGGGACATTTGTCCGGAAACACCATATATTTT. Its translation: CASSYSGHLSGNTIYF.

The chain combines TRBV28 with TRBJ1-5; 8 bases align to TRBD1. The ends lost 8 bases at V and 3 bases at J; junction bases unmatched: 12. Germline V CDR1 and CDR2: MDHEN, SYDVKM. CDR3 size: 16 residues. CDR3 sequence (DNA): TGTGCCAGCGAGAGAGCCCGGACAGGGTACAATCAGCCCCAGCATTTT. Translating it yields CASERARTGYNQPQHF.

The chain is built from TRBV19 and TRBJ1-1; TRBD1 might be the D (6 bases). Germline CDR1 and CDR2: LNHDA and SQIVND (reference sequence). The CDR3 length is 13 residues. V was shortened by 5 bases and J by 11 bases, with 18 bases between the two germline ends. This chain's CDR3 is CASSPGTKGGAFF. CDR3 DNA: TGTGCCAGTAGTCCCGGGACAAAAGGTGGGGCTTTCTTT.

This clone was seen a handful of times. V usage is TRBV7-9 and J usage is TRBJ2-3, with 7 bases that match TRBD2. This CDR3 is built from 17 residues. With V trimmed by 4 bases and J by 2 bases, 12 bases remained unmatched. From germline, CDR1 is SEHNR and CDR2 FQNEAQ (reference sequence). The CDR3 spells CASSSPGDGGTTDTQYF. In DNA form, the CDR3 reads TGTGCCAGCAGCTCCCCCGGTGACGGGGGGACCACAGATACGCAGTATTTT.

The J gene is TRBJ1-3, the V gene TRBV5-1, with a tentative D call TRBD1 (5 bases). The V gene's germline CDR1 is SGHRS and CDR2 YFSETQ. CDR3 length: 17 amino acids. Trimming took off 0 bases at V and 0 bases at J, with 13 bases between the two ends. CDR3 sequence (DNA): TGCGCCAGCAGCTTGGATAGGGGCCCTCGCTCTGGAAACACCATATATTTT. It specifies CASSLDRGPRSGNTIYF. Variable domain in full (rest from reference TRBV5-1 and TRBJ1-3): KAGVTQTPRYLIKTRGQQVTLSCSPISGHRSVSWYQQTPGQGLQFLFEYFSETQRNKGNFPGRFSGRQFSNSRSEMNVSTLELGDSALYLCASSLDRGPRSGNTIYFGEGSWLTVV.

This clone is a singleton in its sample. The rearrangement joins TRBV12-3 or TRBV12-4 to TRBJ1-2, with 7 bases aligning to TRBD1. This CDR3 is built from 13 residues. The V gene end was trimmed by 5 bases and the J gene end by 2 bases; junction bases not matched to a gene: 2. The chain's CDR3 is CASSLDRNYGYTF. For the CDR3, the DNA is TGTGCCAGCAGTCTGGACAGGAACTATGGCTACACCTTC.

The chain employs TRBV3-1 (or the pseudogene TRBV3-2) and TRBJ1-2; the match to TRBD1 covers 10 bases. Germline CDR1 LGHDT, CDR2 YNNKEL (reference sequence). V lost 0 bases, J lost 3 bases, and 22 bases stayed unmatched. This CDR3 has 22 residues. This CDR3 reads CASSQDLGDRGIWVIQDYGYTF. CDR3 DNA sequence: TGTGCCAGCAGCCAAGATTTGGGGGACAGGGGTATCTGGGTCATTCAAGACTATGGCTACACCTTC.

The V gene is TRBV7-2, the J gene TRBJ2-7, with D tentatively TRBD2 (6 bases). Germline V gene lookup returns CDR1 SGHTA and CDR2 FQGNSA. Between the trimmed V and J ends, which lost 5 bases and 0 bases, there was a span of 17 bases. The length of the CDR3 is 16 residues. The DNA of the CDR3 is TGTGCCAGCAGCCCCTCTGCGGGGCTCAGCTCCTACGAGCAGTACTTC. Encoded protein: CASSPSAGLSSYEQYF. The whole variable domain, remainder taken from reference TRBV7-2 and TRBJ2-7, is GAGVSQSPSNKVTEKGKDVELRCDPISGHTALYWYRQSLGQGLEFLIYFQGNSAPDKSGLPSDRFSAERTGGSVSTLTIQRTQQEDSAVYLCASSPSAGLSSYEQYFGPGTRLTVT.